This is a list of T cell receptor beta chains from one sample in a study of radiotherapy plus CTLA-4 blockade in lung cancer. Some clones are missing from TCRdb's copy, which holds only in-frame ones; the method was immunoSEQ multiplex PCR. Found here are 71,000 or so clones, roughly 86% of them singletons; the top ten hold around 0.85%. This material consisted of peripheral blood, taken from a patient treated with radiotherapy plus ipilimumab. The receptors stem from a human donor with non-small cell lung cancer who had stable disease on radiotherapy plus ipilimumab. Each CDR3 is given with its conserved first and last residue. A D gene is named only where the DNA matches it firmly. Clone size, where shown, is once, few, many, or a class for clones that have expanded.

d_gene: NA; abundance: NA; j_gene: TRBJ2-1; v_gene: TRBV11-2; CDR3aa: CASSFGGLYNEQFF; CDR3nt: TGTGCCAGCAGCTTCGGGGGGCTCTACAATGAGCAGTTCTTC
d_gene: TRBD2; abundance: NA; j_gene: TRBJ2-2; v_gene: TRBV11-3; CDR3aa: CASSFGEGTGELFF; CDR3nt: TGTGCCAGCAGCTTTGGGGAGGGGACCGGGGAGCTGTTTTTT
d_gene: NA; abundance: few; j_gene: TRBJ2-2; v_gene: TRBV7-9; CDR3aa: CASSPKKGGPNTGELFF; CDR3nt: TGTGCCAGCAGCCCTAAGAAAGGGGGACCGAACACCGGGGAGCTGTTTTTT
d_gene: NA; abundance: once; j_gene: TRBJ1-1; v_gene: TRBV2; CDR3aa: CASTQGYTEAFF; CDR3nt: TGTGCCAGCACCCAGGGTTATACTGAAGCTTTCTTT
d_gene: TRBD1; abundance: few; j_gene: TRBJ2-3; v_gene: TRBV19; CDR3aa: CASSIGEGALDTQYF; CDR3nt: TGTGCCAGTAGTATAGGCGAGGGGGCTCTGGATACGCAGTATTTT
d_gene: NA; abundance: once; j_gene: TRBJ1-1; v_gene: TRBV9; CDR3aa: CASSPVTEAFF; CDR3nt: TGTGCCAGCAGCCCTGTCACTGAAGCTTTCTTT
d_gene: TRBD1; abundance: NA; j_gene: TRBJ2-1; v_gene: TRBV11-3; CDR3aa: CASSLVGGQALYNEQFF; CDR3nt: TGTGCCAGCAGCTTAGTAGGGGGACAGGCCCTTTACAATGAGCAGTTCTTC
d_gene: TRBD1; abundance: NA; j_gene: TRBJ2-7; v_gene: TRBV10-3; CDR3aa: CAISGTGTGAEQYF; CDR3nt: TGTGCCATCAGTGGAACCGGGACAGGGGCCGAGCAGTACTTC
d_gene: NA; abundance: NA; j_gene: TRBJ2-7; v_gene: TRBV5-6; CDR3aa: CASSPGGRGGSYEQYF; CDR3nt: TGTGCCAGCAGCCCTGGGGGTCGGGGAGGCTCCTACGAGCAGTACTTC
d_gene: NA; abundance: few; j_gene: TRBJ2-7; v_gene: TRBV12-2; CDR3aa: CASRLVGPSYEQYF; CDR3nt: TGTGCAAGTCGCCTGGTGGGCCCCTCCTACGAGCAGTACTTC
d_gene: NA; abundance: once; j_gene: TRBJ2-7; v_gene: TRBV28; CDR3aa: CASSLPPAARDEQYF; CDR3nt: TGTGCCAGCAGTTTACCCCCGGCGGCTAGGGACGAGCAGTACTTC
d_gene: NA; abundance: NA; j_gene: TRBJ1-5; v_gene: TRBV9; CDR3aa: CASSYTDRMGSCQPQHF; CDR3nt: TGTGCCAGCAGCTATACCGACAGGATGGGTTCCTGTCAGCCCCAGCATTTT
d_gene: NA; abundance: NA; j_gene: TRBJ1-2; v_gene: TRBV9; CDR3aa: CASSGGKSDYGYTF; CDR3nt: TGTGCCAGCAGCGGGGGGAAATCGGACTATGGCTACACCTTC
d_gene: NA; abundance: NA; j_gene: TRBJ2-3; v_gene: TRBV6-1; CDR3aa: CASRPTRGFYTQYF; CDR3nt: TGTGCCAGCAGACCAACTAGAGGGTTCTATACGCAGTATTTT
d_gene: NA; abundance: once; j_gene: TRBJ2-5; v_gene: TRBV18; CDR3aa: CASSPSQETQYF; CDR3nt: TGTGCCAGCTCACCATCCCAAGAGACCCAGTACTTC
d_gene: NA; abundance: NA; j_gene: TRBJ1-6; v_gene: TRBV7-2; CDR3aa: CASSFQSSYNSPLHF; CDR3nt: TGTGCCAGCAGCTTTCAGAGCTCCTATAATTCACCCCTCCACTTT
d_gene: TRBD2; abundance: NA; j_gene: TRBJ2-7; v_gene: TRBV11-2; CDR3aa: CASSPRPLAGGRQYF; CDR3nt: TGTGCCAGCAGCCCAAGGCCACTAGCGGGAGGCAGGCAGTACTTC
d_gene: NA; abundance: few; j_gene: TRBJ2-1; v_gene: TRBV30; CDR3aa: CAWKRVSGYNEQFF; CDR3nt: TGTGCCTGGAAACGGGTTAGCGGTTACAATGAGCAGTTCTTC
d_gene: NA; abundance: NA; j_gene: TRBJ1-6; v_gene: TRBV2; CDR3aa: CASSFTGPNSPLHF; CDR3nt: TGTGCCAGCAGTTTTACAGGACCTAATTCACCCCTCCACTTT
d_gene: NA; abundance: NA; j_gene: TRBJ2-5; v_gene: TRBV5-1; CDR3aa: CASSLGQSDGGTQYF; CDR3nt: TGCGCCAGCAGCTTGGGGCAGTCCGATGGGGGGACCCAGTACTTC
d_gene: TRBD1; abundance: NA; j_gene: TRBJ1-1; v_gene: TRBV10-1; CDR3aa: CASSGSTGSDTEAFF; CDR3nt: TGCGCCAGCAGTGGGTCGACAGGGTCAGACACTGAAGCTTTCTTT
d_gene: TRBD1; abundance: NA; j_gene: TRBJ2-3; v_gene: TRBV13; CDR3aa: CASSKGAVTDTQYF; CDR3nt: TGTGCCAGCAGCAAGGGGGCAGTCACAGATACGCAGTATTTT
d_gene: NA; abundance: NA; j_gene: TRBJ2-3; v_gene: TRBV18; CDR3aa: CASSPTGQGSTDTQYF; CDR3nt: TGTGCCAGCTCACCCACTGGGCAGGGAAGCACAGATACGCAGTATTTT
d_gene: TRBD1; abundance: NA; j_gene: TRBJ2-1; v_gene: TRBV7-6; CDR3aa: CASSLVGTAYNEQFF; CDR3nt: TGTGCCAGCAGCTTAGTGGGGACAGCCTACAATGAGCAGTTCTTC
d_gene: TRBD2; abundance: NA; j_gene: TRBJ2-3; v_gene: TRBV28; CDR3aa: CASSRLAGALADTQYF; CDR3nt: TGTGCCAGCAGTCGACTAGCGGGAGCTTTAGCAGATACGCAGTATTTT
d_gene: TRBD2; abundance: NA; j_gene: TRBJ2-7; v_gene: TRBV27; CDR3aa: CASSLYSGRAYEQYF; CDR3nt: TGTGCCAGCAGTTTATATAGCGGGCGTGCCTACGAGCAGTACTTC